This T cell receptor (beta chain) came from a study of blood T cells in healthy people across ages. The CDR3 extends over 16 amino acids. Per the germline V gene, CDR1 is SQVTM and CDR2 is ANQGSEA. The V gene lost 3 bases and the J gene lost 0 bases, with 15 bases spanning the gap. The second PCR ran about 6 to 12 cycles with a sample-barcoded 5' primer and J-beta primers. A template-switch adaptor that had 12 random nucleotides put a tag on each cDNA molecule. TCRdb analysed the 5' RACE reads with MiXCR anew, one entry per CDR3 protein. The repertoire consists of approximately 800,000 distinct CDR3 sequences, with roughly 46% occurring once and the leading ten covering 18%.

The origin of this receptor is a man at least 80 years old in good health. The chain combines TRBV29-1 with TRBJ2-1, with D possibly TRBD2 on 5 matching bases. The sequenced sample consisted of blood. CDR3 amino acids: CSVDRDYQSSYNEQFF. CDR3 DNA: TGCAGCGTTGATCGTGACTACCAGAGCTCCTACAATGAGCAGTTCTTC.